This T cell receptor (beta chain) was sequenced for a study of cytomegalovirus exposure and HLA in healthy donors. The CDR3 length is 14 residues. Trimming at V came to 6 bases and at J to 0 bases, leaving 5 bases not matched to a gene. Germline V gives CDR1 MNHNS, CDR2 SASEGT. PCR employed 60 Vbeta and 13 Jbeta primers. Generated by immunoSEQ multiplex PCR, the TCRdb table keeps only in-frame clones and is missing some. Of about 140,000 clones in the sample, around two thirds were seen once. Study-level points and caveats: Overall, roughly 150 TCR beta chains were annotated as cytomegalovirus-associated.

Comments on this clone: What it binds is unknown.

The receptor was derived from a middle-aged woman in good health and CMV-seronegative. The material sequenced was PBMCs. V gene TRBV6-1 combines with J gene TRBJ2-7, with TRBD2 matching over 7 bases. The DNA of the CDR3 is TGTGCCAGCAGGAGTAGCGGGTTCTCCTACGAGCAGTACTTC. This codes for CASRSSGFSYEQYF.